The 9 T cell receptor beta chains given below trace back to one sample, sequenced in a study of T cell responses to AZD1222 COVID-19 vaccine (dated by TCRdb to the early 2020s). Libraries were prepared through the immunoSEQ multiplex PCR assay. The clones in this table, taken by TCRdb from immuneACCESS, are in-frame only. Not every clone is retained; where verified, under half of the shortfall comes from an unresolved V gene, and the cause of the rest is unknown. The sample yields 160,000 or so clones; about 92% were counted once. The biggest ten clones account for less than 3% of the sample. Read against the paper, the sample's time point label means: baseline before first vaccination. The source material was peripheral blood, sampled on day 0 of AZD1222 vaccination. Receptors originate from an adult in good health.

The chain combines TRBV6-2 or TRBV6-3 with TRBJ1-2, with 12 bases aligning to TRBD1. This CDR3 is built from 15 residues. Looked up from germline, CDR1 is MNHEY and CDR2 is SVGEGT. After removal of 6 bases from V and 1 base from J, the junction contained 3 bases not matched to a gene. The CDR3 reads CASSRDRGHNYGYTF. CDR3 DNA sequence: TGTGCCAGCAGCCGGGACAGGGGGCATAACTATGGCTACACCTTC.

This sequence joins TRBV5-1 and TRBJ2-3; D gene uncertain. Germline V gene data show CDR1 as SGHRS and CDR2 as YFSETQ. This CDR3 region has 16 residues. V was shortened by 0 bases and J by 0 bases, with 11 bases between the two germline ends. CDR3 sequence: CASSLVLDTSTDTQYF. The CDR3, as DNA: TGCGCCAGCAGCTTGGTACTCGACACTAGCACAGATACGCAGTATTTT.

CDR3: CASSHPIYGYTF. CDR3 DNA sequence: TGTGCCAGCAGTCACCCGATCTATGGCTACACCTTC. The V call is TRBV6-2 or TRBV6-3, the J call TRBJ1-2; D is ambiguous. Deletions cut 5 bases from V and 4 bases from J, with 8 bases between. The CDR3 has 12 residues. Germline V gene sequence: CDR1 MNHEY, CDR2 SVGEGT.

DNA for the CDR3: TGTGCCAGCAGTTTTGGGACTGATCAAGAGGAGCAGTTCTTC. Translating gives CASSFGTDQEEQFF. The genes are TRBV27 and TRBJ2-1; D might be TRBD2 (6 bases). V gave up 3 bases and J gave up 10 bases, with 16 bases separating them. This CDR3 spans 14 amino acids. Germline V gene sequence: CDR1 MNHEY, CDR2 SMNVEV (reference sequence).

V and J are TRBV5-1 and TRBJ2-3; TRBD2 agrees at 10 bases. V dropped 0 bases and J dropped 4; count of bases not matched to a gene: 5. Germline CDR1 reads SGHRS; CDR2 reads YFSETQ. The CDR3 totals 16 residues. CDR3 DNA: TGCGCCAGCAGCTTGGGGCCTAGCGGGAGCCCAGATACGCAGTATTTT. This gives the protein CASSLGPSGSPDTQYF.

The CDR3 region has the DNA TGTGCCAGCAGTGGAGAGACAGGACAGCCCCAGCATTTT. The encoded protein is CASSGETGQPQHF. This chain links TRBV2 with TRBJ1-5; D may be TRBD1 (6 bases). V was cut by 4 bases and J by 7 bases, with 11 bases left in between. Per the germline V gene, CDR1 is SNHLY and CDR2 is FYNNEI. The CDR3 is made up of 13 amino acids. Complete variable domain (other parts from reference TRBV2 and TRBJ1-5): EPEVTQTPSHQVTQMGQEVILRCVPISNHLYFYWYRQILGQKVEFLVSFYNNEISEKSEIFDDQFSVERPDGSNFTLKIRSTKLEDSAMYFCASSGETGQPQHFGDGTRLSIL.

The J gene is TRBJ1-2, the V gene TRBV9; D may be TRBD1 (6 bases). V dropped 4 bases and J dropped 4 bases, with 11 bases sitting between them. Germline V gene data show CDR1 as SGDLS and CDR2 as YYNGEE. The CDR3 contains 13 residues. The CDR3 protein is CASSLSTGYGYTF. The CDR3 DNA reads as TGTGCCAGCAGCCTCTCGACAGGCTATGGCTACACCTTC.

CDR3 sequence: CASSQVPSGTSYNEQFF. CDR3 nucleotides: TGTGCCAGCAGCCAAGTTCCTAGCGGGACCTCCTACAATGAGCAGTTCTTC. V usage is TRBV3-1 (or the pseudogene TRBV3-2) and J usage is TRBJ2-1; 9 bases line up with TRBD2. With 1 base clipped from V and 0 bases from J, the junction kept 4 bases outside the gene matches. CDR1 and CDR2 from the germline V gene are LGHDT and YNNKEL (reference sequence). CDR3 size: 17 residues.

CDR3 nucleotides: TGCGCCAGCAGCCAAAGGGTGACAGGTTTCCCAACTAATGAAAAACTGTTTTTT. Translating gives CASSQRVTGFPTNEKLFF. The chain carries TRBV4-1 and TRBJ1-4; D perhaps matches TRBD1 (6 bases). The CDR3 covers 18 residues. Deletions cut 2 bases from V and 0 bases from J, with 16 bases between. CDR1 is MGHRA and CDR2 is YSYEKL in the germline V gene.